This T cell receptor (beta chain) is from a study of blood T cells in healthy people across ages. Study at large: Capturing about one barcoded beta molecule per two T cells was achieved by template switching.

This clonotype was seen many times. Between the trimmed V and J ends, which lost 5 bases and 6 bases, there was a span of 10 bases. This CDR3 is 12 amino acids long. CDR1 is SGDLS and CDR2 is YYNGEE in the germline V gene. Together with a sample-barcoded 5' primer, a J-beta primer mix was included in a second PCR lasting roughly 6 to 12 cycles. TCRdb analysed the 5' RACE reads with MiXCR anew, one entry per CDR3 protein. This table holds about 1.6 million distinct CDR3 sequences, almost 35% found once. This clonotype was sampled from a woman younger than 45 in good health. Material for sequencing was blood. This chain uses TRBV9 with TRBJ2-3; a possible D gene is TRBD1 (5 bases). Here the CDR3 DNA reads TGTGCCAGCAGAGGGGTTGGTGATACGCAGTATTTT. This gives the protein CASRGVGDTQYF.